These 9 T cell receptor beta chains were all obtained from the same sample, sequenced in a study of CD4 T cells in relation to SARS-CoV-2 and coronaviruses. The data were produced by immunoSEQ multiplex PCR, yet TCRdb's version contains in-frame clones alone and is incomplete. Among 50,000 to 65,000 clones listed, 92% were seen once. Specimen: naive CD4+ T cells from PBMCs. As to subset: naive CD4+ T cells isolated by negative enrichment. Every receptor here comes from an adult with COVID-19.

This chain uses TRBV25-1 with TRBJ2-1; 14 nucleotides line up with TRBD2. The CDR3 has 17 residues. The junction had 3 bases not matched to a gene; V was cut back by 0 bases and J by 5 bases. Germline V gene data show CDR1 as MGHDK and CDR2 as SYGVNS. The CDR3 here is CASSEYWTSGRNNEQFF. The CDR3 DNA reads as TGTGCCAGCAGTGAATATTGGACTAGCGGGAGGAACAATGAGCAGTTCTTC.

The CDR3: CASSPLGLAGGTQYF. The CDR3, as DNA: TGCGCCAGCAGCCCCCTGGGACTAGCGGGAGGGACCCAGTACTTC. This chain links TRBV4-1 with TRBJ2-5; 15 positions match TRBD2. This CDR3 region has 15 residues. CDR1 is MGHRA, CDR2 YSYEKL, per germline. Trimming took 4 bases from V and 7 from J; bases not matched to a gene: 4.

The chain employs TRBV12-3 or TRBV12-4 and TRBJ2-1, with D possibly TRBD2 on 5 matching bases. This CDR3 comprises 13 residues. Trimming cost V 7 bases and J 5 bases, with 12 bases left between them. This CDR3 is CASNPYSDNEQFF. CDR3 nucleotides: TGTGCCAGCAACCCGTATAGCGACAATGAGCAGTTCTTC.

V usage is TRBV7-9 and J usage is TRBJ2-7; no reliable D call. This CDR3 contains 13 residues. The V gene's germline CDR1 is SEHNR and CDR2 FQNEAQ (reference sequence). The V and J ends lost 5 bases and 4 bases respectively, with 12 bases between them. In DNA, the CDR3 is TGTGCCAGCAGCAAAAAACGCGGATACGAGCAGTACTTC. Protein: CASSKKRGYEQYF. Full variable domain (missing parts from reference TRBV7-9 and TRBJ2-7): DTGVSQNPRHKITKRGQNVTFRCDPISEHNRLYWYRQTLGQGPEFLTYFQNEAQLEKSRLLSDRFSAERPKGSFSTLEIQRTEQGDSAMYLCASSKKRGYEQYFGPGTRLTVT.

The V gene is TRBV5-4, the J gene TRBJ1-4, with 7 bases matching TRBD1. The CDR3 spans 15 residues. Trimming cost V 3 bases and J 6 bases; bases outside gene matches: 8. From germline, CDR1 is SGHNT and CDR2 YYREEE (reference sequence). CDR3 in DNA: TGTGCCAGCAGCTCCACAGGGGCCCCTGATGAAAAACTGTTTTTT. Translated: CASSSTGAPDEKLFF.

In DNA form, the CDR3 reads TGTGCCAGCAGTATTAGCGGTAGCTCCTACAATGAGCAGTTCTTC. This encodes CASSISGSSYNEQFF. The rearrangement links TRBV2 to TRBJ2-1, with D possibly being TRBD2 (6 bases). V was clipped by 5 bases and J by 0 bases, with 11 bases between them. The CDR3 has 15 amino acids. Germline lookup yields CDR1 SNHLY and CDR2 FYNNEI.

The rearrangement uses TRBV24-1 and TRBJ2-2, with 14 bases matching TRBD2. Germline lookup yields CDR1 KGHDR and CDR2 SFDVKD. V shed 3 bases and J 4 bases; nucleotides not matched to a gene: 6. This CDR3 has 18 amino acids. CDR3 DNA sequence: TGTGCCACCAGTGATCTGACTAGCGGGAGGGCCGGCACCGGGGAGCTGTTTTTT. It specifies CATSDLTSGRAGTGELFF.

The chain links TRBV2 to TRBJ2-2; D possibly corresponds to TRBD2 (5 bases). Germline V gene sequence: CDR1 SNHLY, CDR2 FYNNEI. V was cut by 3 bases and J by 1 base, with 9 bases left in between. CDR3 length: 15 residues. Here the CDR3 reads CASSDRGKNTGELFF. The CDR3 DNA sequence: TGTGCCAGCAGTGATCGGGGAAAGAACACCGGGGAGCTGTTTTTT.

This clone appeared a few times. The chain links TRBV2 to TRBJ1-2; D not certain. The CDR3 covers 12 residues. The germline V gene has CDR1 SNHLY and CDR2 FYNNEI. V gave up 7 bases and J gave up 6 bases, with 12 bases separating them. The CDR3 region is CASNVGPHGYTF. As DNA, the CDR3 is TGTGCCAGCAATGTGGGCCCCCATGGCTACACCTTC.